This T cell receptor beta chain comes out of a study of blood T cells in healthy people across ages. In the study overall: Capturing about one barcoded beta molecule per two T cells was achieved by template switching.

V lost 3 bases, J lost 13 bases, and 19 bases lay in between. Germline CDR1 is MNHEY and CDR2 is SMNVEV (reference sequence). The CDR3 covers 14 residues. This clonotype was picked up a small number of times. As yet, its antigen is unknown. Overall study findings and caveats: CMV status of donors was unknown, possibly confounding expanded clonotype changes. Estimates of total diversity, which came from one million sequenced T cells, were considered to be underestimates. Percentage of naive T cells showed a strong correlation with TCR beta diversity.

The second PCR ran about 7 to 12 cycles with a sample-barcoded 5' primer and J-beta primers. TCRdb analysed the 5' RACE reads with MiXCR anew, one entry per CDR3 protein. The data contain over 950,000 distinct CDR3 sequences, about 53% of them seen just once; the ten biggest clones take up 20% to 25%. The clonotype comes from an older woman in good health. The chain has TRBV27 and TRBJ2-4, with D perhaps matching TRBD2 (5 bases). Sequencing used blood. The chain's CDR3 is CASSFRPSSGEQYF. The CDR3 DNA sequence: TGTGCCAGCAGTTTCAGGCCTTCAAGTGGGGAGCAGTACTTC.